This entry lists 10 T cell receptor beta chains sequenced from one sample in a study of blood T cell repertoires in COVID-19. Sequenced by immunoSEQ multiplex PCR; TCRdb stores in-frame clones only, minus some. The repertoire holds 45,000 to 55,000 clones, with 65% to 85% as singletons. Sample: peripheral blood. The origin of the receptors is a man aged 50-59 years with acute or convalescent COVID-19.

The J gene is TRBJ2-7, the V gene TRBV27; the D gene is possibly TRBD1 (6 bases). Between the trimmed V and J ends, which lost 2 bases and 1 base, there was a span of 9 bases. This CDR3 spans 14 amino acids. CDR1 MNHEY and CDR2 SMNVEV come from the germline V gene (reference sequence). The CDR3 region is CASSLQGRSYEQYF. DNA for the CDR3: TGTGCCAGCAGTTTACAGGGGAGATCCTACGAGCAGTACTTC.

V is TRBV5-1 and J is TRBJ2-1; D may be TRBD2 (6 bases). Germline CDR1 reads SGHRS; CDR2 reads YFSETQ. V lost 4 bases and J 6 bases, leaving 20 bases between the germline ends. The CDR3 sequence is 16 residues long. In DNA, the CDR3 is TGCGCCAGCAGCCCTACCGGGAGCTCCGGATCCAATGAGCAGTTCTTC. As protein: CASSPTGSSGSNEQFF.

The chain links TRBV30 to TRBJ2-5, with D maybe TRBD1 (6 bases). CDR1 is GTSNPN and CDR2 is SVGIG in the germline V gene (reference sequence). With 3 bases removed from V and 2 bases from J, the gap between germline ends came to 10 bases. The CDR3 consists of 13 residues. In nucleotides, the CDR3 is TGTGCCTGGAGCGGGACACATCAAGAGACCCAGTACTTC. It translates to CAWSGTHQETQYF.

The CDR3 region is CASSRPGTGFGELFF. As DNA, the CDR3 is TGTGCCAGCAGCCGTCCCGGGACAGGGTTCGGGGAGCTGTTTTTT. This chain links TRBV14 with TRBJ2-2; 9 nucleotides match TRBD1. The length of the CDR3 is 15 residues. Germline loops: CDR1 SGHDN, CDR2 FVKESK. J lost 7 bases, V lost 4 bases, and 7 bases had no gene match.

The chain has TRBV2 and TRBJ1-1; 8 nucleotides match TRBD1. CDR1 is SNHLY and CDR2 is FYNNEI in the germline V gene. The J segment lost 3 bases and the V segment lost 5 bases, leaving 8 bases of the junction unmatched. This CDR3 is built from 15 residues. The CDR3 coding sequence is TGTGCCAGCAGTCCAAGGACAGGGTGGGACACTGAAGCTTTCTTT. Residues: CASSPRTGWDTEAFF.

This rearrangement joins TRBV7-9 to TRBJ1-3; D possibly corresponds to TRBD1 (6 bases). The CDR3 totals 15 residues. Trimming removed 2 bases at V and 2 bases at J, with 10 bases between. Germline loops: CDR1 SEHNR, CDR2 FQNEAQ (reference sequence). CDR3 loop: CASSLPGAPGNTIYF. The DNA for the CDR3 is TGTGCCAGCAGCTTACCAGGGGCACCTGGAAACACCATATATTTT. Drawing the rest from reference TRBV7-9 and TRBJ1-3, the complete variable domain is DTGVSQNPRHKITKRGQNVTFRCDPISEHNRLYWYRQTLGQGPEFLTYFQNEAQLEKSRLLSDRFSAERPKGSFSTLEIQRTEQGDSAMYLCASSLPGAPGNTIYFGEGSWLTVV.

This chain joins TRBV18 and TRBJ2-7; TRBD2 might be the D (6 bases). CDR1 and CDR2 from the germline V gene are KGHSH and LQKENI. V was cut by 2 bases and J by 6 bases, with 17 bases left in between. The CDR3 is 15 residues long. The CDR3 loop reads CASSPGSGVLVEQYF. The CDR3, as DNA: TGTGCCAGCTCACCAGGGTCGGGAGTGCTTGTCGAGCAGTACTTC.

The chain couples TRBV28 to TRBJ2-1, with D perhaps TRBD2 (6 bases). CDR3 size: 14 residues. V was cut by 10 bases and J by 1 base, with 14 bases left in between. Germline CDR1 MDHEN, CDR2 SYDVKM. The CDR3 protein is CAISGTSSYNEQFF. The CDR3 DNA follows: TGTGCCATTTCCGGGACTTCTTCCTACAATGAGCAGTTCTTC.

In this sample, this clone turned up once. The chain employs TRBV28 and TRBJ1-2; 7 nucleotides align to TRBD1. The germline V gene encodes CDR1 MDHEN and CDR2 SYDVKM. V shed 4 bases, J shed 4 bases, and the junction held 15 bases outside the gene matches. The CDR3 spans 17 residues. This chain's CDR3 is CASSYRDRILFFYGYTF. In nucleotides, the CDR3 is TGTGCCAGCAGTTACCGGGACAGAATACTGTTTTTCTATGGCTACACCTTC.

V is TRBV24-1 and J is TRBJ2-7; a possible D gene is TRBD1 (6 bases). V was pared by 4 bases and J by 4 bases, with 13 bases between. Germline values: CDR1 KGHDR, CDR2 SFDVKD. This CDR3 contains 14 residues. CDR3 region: CATSDPTGNYEQYF. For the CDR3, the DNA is TGTGCCACCAGTGACCCCACAGGGAATTACGAGCAGTACTTC.